The entry below gives a single T cell receptor (beta chain) sequence along with its context. Per the authors' pipeline: Reference gene primer amplification yielded estimated nucleated cell counts. The method was immunoSEQ multiplex PCR; TCRdb's version includes in-frame clones alone and lacks a portion of them. V and J calls and clone size are those listed in that table; D and trimming were worked out from the DNA. Of around 100,000 clones in the sample, 85% were seen once. These data are taken from a study of blood T cell repertoires in COVID-19. Turning to the study itself: COVID-19 samples, acute and convalescent, were from the United States, Italy and Spain. Nucleic acid was either cDNA or gDNA, and it came from T cells, B-cell-depleted T cells, or PBMCs.

Trimming cost V 7 bases and J 0 bases, with 9 bases left between them. CDR1 is SNHLY, CDR2 FYNNEI, per germline. The CDR3 has 13 amino acids. The source material was peripheral blood. The chain combines TRBV2 with TRBJ1-2, with D unclear. This clonotype originated in a human donor in a cohort sampled during active COVID-19. The CDR3 protein is CASNYGSNYGYTF. CDR3 sequence (DNA): TGTGCCAGCAACTACGGCTCTAACTATGGCTACACCTTC. The full variable domain, in which reference TRBV2 and TRBJ1-2 provide the parts outside the CDR3, is EPEVTQTPSHQVTQMGQEVILRCVPISNHLYFYWYRQILGQKVEFLVSFYNNEISEKSEIFDDQFSVERPDGSNFTLKIRSTKLEDSAMYFCASNYGSNYGYTFGSGTRLTVV.